The 21 T cell receptor beta chains below come from one sample, sequenced in a study of OX40 agonist ivuxolimab in advanced cancers. Sequenced by immunoSEQ multiplex PCR; TCRdb stores in-frame clones only, minus some. The sample carries 50,000 to 75,000 clones, about nine tenths recorded once. The sample consisted of CD4+ or CD8+ T cells sorted from blood, taken in a trial of the OX40 agonist ivuxolimab. The receptors were gathered from an adult with an advanced solid tumor such as melanoma, head and neck, liver or kidney cancer.

V and J are TRBV5-1 and TRBJ1-4; possible D gene TRBD1, 5 bases. Germline loops: CDR1 SGHRS, CDR2 YFSETQ. V was trimmed by 4 bases and J by 1 base, leaving 11 bases between them. This CDR3 is built from 15 residues. DNA of the CDR3: TGCGCCAGCAGCCAACGGGACGGAACTAATGAAAAACTGTTTTTT. This sequence encodes CASSQRDGTNEKLFF.

The chain links TRBV29-1 to TRBJ2-7; TRBD2 agrees at 7 bases. The CDR3 covers 11 residues. V shed 7 bases, J shed 0 bases, and the junction held 0 bases outside the gene matches. The germline V gene encodes CDR1 SQVTM and CDR2 ANQGSEA. The CDR3 sequence: CSGGSSYEQYF. The CDR3 region has the DNA TGCAGCGGCGGGAGCTCCTACGAGCAGTACTTC.

The table lists this clone with a few counts. Other DNA sequences in the same sample also yield this CDR3. V gene TRBV4-2 combines with J gene TRBJ1-2; D not certain. This CDR3 has 16 amino acids. Trimming pared 0 bases from V and 0 bases from J, leaving 11 bases between. In germline, CDR1 is LGHNA, CDR2 YNFKEQ. The DNA of the CDR3 is TGTGCCAGCAGCCAAGATGGTGGAGGCGCTAACTATGGCTACACCTTC. It specifies CASSQDGGGANYGYTF.

The chain has TRBV6-5 and TRBJ2-7; D may be TRBD2 (6 bases). The germline CDR1 and CDR2 sequences are MNHEY and SVGAGI. V was shortened by 6 bases and J by 1 base, with 13 bases between the two germline ends. The CDR3 extends over 14 amino acids. DNA of the CDR3: TGTGCCAGCAGCCATACTGCGGGGTCCTACGAGCAGTACTTC. As protein: CASSHTAGSYEQYF.

The chain uses TRBV27 and TRBJ2-4; the D is unclear. Germline V CDR1 and CDR2: MNHEY, SMNVEV (reference sequence). V gave up 2 bases and J gave up 3 bases, with 20 bases separating them. The CDR3 contains 18 residues. Here the CDR3 DNA reads TGTGCCAGCAGTTTAATTGGCCTGAAGGGTCTAGACAAAAACATTCAGTACTTC. This codes for CASSLIGLKGLDKNIQYF.

This chain joins TRBV6-1 and TRBJ1-3; tentatively, D is TRBD1 (5 bases). The germline CDR1 and CDR2 sequences are MNHNS and SASEGT. V shed 4 bases and J shed 0 bases, with 7 bases lying between them. The CDR3 spans 14 residues. The CDR3 region has the DNA TGTGCCAGCAGTGCAGACAGCTCTGGAAACACCATATATTTT. Its translation: CASSADSSGNTIYF.

This chain connects TRBV21-1 to TRBJ2-5; the table's D call TRBD1 went unverified against the DNA. TRBV21-1 has pseudogene status. The CDR3 has 15 residues. The CDR3 loop is CASSKPGQGSETQYF. DNA for the CDR3: TGTGCCAGCAGCAAACCGGGACAGGGTAGCGAGACCCAGTACTTC.

The chain carries TRBV5-1 and TRBJ1-1; D not resolved. V was clipped by 2 bases and J by 5 bases, with 10 bases between them. Germline CDR1 reads SGHRS; CDR2 reads YFSETQ. This CDR3 is 13 amino acids long. CDR3 sequence reads: CASSFGGETEAFF. DNA for the CDR3: TGCGCCAGCAGCTTTGGTGGGGAAACTGAAGCTTTCTTT.

This chain uses TRBV7-8 with TRBJ2-1; the D gene is possibly TRBD2 (5 bases). The CDR3 totals 16 residues. Germline loops: CDR1 SGHVS, CDR2 FQNEAQ. Trimming pared 0 bases from V and 4 bases from J, leaving 13 bases between. This CDR3 is CASSLAFAGEYNEQFF. Here the CDR3 DNA reads TGTGCCAGCAGCTTAGCTTTCGCGGGTGAATACAATGAGCAGTTCTTC.

This clone was counted a single time. This sequence joins TRBV5-1 and TRBJ2-5, with 8 bases identical to TRBD2. Germline loops: CDR1 SGHRS, CDR2 YFSETQ. J lost 4 bases, V lost 8 bases, and 10 bases had no gene match. The CDR3 totals 14 residues. The CDR3 reads CASSGGGQLETQYF. The CDR3 region has the DNA TGCGCCAGTTCCGGCGGGGGGCAGTTAGAGACCCAGTACTTC.

This clone was seen only once. This chain links TRBV10-2 with TRBJ1-1; D uncertain. The length of the CDR3 is 13 residues. V lost 4 bases and J lost 1, with 7 bases in between. Germline CDR1 and CDR2: WSHSY and SAAADI. The DNA of the CDR3 is TGCGCCAGCAGTGTATGGGGGAACACTGAAGCTTTCTTT. Translating gives CASSVWGNTEAFF.

The rearrangement uses TRBV5-1 and TRBJ2-1; 7 bases match TRBD1. This CDR3 is 15 amino acids long. Germline V lookup: CDR1 SGHRS, CDR2 YFSETQ. Unmatched junction bases numbered 6, after V lost 4 bases and J lost 2 bases. The CDR3 loop is CASSQTDRTYNEQFF. CDR3 coding DNA: TGCGCCAGCAGCCAAACGGACAGGACCTACAATGAGCAGTTCTTC.

The rearrangement uses TRBV9 and TRBJ2-5, with TRBD1 identical over 8 bases. Germline CDR1 and CDR2: SGDLS and YYNGEE. The CDR3 totals 14 residues. The V gene end was trimmed by 2 bases and the J gene end by 4 bases; junction bases not matched to a gene: 4. The CDR3 coding sequence is TGTGCCAGCAGCGTCAGACAGGGGCCAGAGACCCAGTACTTC. This gives the protein CASSVRQGPETQYF. The full variable domain, with the rest looked up from reference TRBV9 and TRBJ2-5, is DSGVTQTPKHLITATGQRVTLRCSPRSGDLSVYWYQQSLDQGLQFLIQYYNGEERAKGNILERFSAQQFPDLHSELNLSSLELGDSALYFCASSVRQGPETQYFGPGTRLLVL.

The chain couples TRBV4-2 to TRBJ1-1; D not resolved. The germline CDR1 and CDR2 sequences are LGHNA and YNFKEQ. CDR3 length: 14 residues. Trimming shortened V by 4 bases and J by 1 base, and 10 bases separated the two germline ends. The CDR3 loop reads CASSLTGENTEAFF. The CDR3 DNA reads TGTGCCAGCAGCCTTACTGGGGAGAACACTGAAGCTTTCTTT.

Only a few counts were recorded for this clone. The chain combines TRBV7-8 with TRBJ2-3; perhaps TRBD1 as D (6 bases). CDR3 length: 15 residues. Trimming removed 5 bases from V and 2 bases from J, with 14 bases in between. Germline V gene lookup returns CDR1 SGHVS and CDR2 FQNEAQ. CDR3 amino acids: CASSPWTVPTDTQYF. In DNA form, the CDR3 reads TGTGCCAGCAGCCCATGGACAGTCCCCACAGATACGCAGTATTTT.

The sample holds a few counts of this clone. This sequence joins TRBV14 and TRBJ2-7; D may be TRBD1 (6 bases). The CDR3 loop spans 15 amino acids. Germline V gives CDR1 SGHDN, CDR2 FVKESK. Trimming stripped 4 bases from V and 0 bases from J, with 13 bases between. The CDR3 loop is CASSPTRQDSYEQYF. The CDR3 DNA follows: TGTGCCAGCAGCCCTACTCGACAGGACTCCTACGAGCAGTACTTC.

The chain is built from TRBV6-1 and TRBJ1-2; no clear D. Germline-derived CDR1 and CDR2 are MNHNS and SASEGT. The V end was cut by 1 base, the J end by 4 bases, with 7 bases between. This CDR3 contains 13 residues. The CDR3 region is CASSEVDFYGYTF. The CDR3, as DNA: TGTGCCAGCAGTGAAGTGGACTTCTATGGCTACACCTTC.

The rearrangement joins TRBV5-5 to TRBJ1-4; no reliable D call. The V end was cut by 0 bases, the J end by 7 bases, with 7 bases between. The CDR3 spans 13 residues. CDR1 SGHKS and CDR2 YYEKEE come from the germline V gene (reference sequence). This CDR3 is CASSLGAVEKLFF. The CDR3 DNA reads as TGTGCCAGCAGCTTGGGGGCGGTTGAAAAACTGTTTTTT. Supplemented by reference TRBV5-5 and TRBJ1-4, the full variable domain reads DAGVTQSPTHLIKTRGQQVTLRCSPISGHKSVSWYQQVLGQGPQFIFQYYEKEERGRGNFPDRFSARQFPNYSSELNVNALLLGDSALYLCASSLGAVEKLFFGSGTQLSVL.

This chain links TRBV6-1 with TRBJ1-5; 9 positions match TRBD1. CDR3 length: 14 residues. V lost 4 bases to trimming and J lost 8 bases; unmatched junction nucleotides: 6. Germline V CDR1 and CDR2: MNHNS, SASEGT. Here the CDR3 reads CASSGGQGPKPQHF. The CDR3 bases are TGTGCCAGCAGTGGAGGACAGGGGCCAAAGCCCCAGCATTTT.

The V and J genes are TRBV5-1 and TRBJ1-1; the D is unclear. Germline V CDR1 and CDR2: SGHRS, YFSETQ. V was clipped by 4 bases and J by 5 bases, with 12 bases between them. The CDR3 loop spans 13 amino acids. The CDR3 bases are TGCGCCAGCAGCGGAGGGTTGGGGACTGAAGCTTTCTTT. Translated: CASSGGLGTEAFF. Full variable domain (rest looked up from reference TRBV5-1 and TRBJ1-1): KAGVTQTPRYLIKTRGQQVTLSCSPISGHRSVSWYQQTPGQGLQFLFEYFSETQRNKGNFPGRFSGRQFSNSRSEMNVSTLELGDSALYLCASSGGLGTEAFFGQGTRLTVV.

The chain is built from TRBV25-1 and TRBJ2-2, with 10 bases that match TRBD2. This CDR3 region has 14 residues. Germline values: CDR1 MGHDK, CDR2 SYGVNS. V lost 7 bases, J lost 5 bases, and 4 bases stayed unmatched. Here the CDR3 DNA reads TGTGCCAGCACGGGACTAGCGAGGACCGGGGAGCTGTTTTTT. Translating it yields CASTGLARTGELFF. Using reference TRBV25-1 and TRBJ2-2 for the parts outside the CDR3, the full variable domain is EADIYQTPRYLVIGTGKKITLECSQTMGHDKMYWYQQDPGMELHLIHYSYGVNSTEKGDLSSESTVSRIRTEHFPLTLESARPSHTSQYLCASTGLARTGELFFGEGSRLTVL.